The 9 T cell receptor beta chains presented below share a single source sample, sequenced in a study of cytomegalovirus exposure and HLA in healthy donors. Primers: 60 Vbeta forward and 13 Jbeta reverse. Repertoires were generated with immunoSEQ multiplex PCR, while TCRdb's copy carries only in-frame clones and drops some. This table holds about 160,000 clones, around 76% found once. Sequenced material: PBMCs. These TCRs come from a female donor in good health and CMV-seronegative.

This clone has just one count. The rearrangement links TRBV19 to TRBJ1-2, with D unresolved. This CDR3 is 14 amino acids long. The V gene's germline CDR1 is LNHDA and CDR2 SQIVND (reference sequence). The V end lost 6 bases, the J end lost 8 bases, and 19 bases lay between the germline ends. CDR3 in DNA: TGTGCCAGTAGCCCCATACAGACGGTGAGAGGCTACACCTTC. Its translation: CASSPIQTVRGYTF.

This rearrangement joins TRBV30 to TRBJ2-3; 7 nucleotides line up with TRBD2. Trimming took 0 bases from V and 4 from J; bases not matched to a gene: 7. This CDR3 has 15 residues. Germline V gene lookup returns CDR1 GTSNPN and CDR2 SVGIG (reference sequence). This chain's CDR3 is CAWSVLALGADTQYF. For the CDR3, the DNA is TGTGCCTGGAGTGTACTAGCGTTGGGGGCAGATACGCAGTATTTT.

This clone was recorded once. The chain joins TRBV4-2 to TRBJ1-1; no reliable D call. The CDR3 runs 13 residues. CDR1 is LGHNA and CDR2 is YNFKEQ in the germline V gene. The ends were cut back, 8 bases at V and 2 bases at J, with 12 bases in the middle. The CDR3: CASGEDPNTEAFF. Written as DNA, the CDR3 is TGTGCCAGCGGGGAGGATCCTAACACTGAAGCTTTCTTT.

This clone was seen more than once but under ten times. In DNA form, the CDR3 reads TGCGCCAGCAGCTTGGTGGCACGTGGCACTGAAGCTTTCTTT. Translating gives CASSLVARGTEAFF. The genes are TRBV5-1 and TRBJ1-1; D gene ambiguous. Trimming took 0 bases from V and 4 from J, leaving 10 bases between them. From germline, CDR1 is SGHRS and CDR2 YFSETQ. This CDR3 spans 14 amino acids.

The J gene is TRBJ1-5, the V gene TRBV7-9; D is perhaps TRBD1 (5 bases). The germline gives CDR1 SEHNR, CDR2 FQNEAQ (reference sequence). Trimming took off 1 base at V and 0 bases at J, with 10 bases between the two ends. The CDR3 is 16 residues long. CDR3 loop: CASSLDAGYSNQPQHF. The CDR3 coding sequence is TGTGCCAGCAGCTTAGATGCAGGGTATAGCAATCAGCCCCAGCATTTT.

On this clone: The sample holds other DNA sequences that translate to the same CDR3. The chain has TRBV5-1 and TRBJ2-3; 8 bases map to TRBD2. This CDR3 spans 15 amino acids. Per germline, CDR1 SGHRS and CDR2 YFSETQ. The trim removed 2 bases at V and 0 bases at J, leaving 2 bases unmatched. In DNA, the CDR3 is TGCGCCAGCAGCTTTAGCGGGGCGAGCACAGATACGCAGTATTTT. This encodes CASSFSGASTDTQYF.

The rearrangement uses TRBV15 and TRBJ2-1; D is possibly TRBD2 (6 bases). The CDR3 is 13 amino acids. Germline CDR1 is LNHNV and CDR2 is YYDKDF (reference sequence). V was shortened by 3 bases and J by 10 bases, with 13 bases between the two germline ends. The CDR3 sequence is CATSSPEGGEQFF. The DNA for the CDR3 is TGTGCCACCAGCAGTCCCGAGGGAGGAGAGCAGTTCTTC.

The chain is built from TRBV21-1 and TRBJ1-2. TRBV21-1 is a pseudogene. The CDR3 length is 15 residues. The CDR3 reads CASSNQSQLEYGYTF. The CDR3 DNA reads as TGTGCCAGCAGCAATCAATCCCAGCTAGAGTATGGCTACACCTTC.

DNA for the CDR3: TGTGCCAGCGGACAGGGGTACAATCAGCCCCAGCATTTT. It translates to CASGQGYNQPQHF. This chain links TRBV6-1 with TRBJ1-5; 9 positions agree with TRBD1. This CDR3 comprises 13 residues. Germline V gene lookup returns CDR1 MNHNS and CDR2 SASEGT. Trimming removed 8 bases from V and 3 bases from J; junction bases left unmatched: 2.